These 5 T cell receptor beta chains originate from one sample sequenced in a study of pediatric ulcerative colitis. TCRdb keeps only in-frame clones here, not all; method: immunoSEQ multiplex PCR. The sample has approximately 30,000 clones, roughly four fifths seen once; the top ten hold over 3.5%. The specimen sequenced was blood. The receptors were sampled from a boy younger than 18 with severe ulcerative colitis.

This sequence joins TRBV7-2 and TRBJ2-5; TRBD2 matches at 7 bases. V was clipped by 1 base and J by 5 bases; unmatched bases: 10. Germline loops: CDR1 SGHTA, CDR2 FQGNSA. There are 16 residues in the CDR3. The DNA of the CDR3 is TGTGCCAGCAGCTTAGGCGGCGGGGGAGCGGGGGAGACCCAGTACTTC. Its protein is CASSLGGGGAGETQYF.

V usage is TRBV28 and J usage is TRBJ1-2; D gene uncertain. CDR1 and CDR2 (germline): MDHEN, SYDVKM. There are 13 residues in the CDR3. V was clipped by 6 bases and J by 4 bases, with 12 bases between them. In DNA, the CDR3 is TGTGCCAGCAGGTATCAGAAAAGCTATGGCTACACCTTC. Translation: CASRYQKSYGYTF.

This sequence joins TRBV6-5 and TRBJ2-3; 8 bases are a match to TRBD1. J lost 9 bases, V lost 3 bases, and 5 bases had no gene match. The CDR3 spans 13 residues. Germline lookup yields CDR1 MNHEY and CDR2 SVGAGI. Here the CDR3 reads CASSYPGTGTQYF. Here the CDR3 DNA reads TGTGCCAGCAGTTATCCCGGGACAGGAACGCAGTATTTT.

The V call is TRBV5-1, the J call TRBJ2-6; TRBD1 is a possible D gene (5 bases). Between the trimmed V and J ends, which lost 0 bases and 4 bases, there was a span of 14 bases. The CDR3 covers 17 residues. Germline V gives CDR1 SGHRS, CDR2 YFSETQ. The CDR3 here is CASSLDGRVAGANVLTF. The CDR3 coding sequence is TGCGCCAGCAGCTTGGATGGCAGGGTGGCAGGGGCCAACGTCCTGACTTTC. The whole variable domain, remainder taken from reference TRBV5-1 and TRBJ2-6, is KAGVTQTPRYLIKTRGQQVTLSCSPISGHRSVSWYQQTPGQGLQFLFEYFSETQRNKGNFPGRFSGRQFSNSRSEMNVSTLELGDSALYLCASSLDGRVAGANVLTFGAGSRLTVL.

The chain is built from TRBV4-3 and TRBJ2-3; 7 positions agree with TRBD2. The CDR3 sequence is 15 residues long. Germline loops: CDR1 LGHNA, CDR2 YSLEER. J was trimmed by 2 bases and V by 0 bases; bases with no gene match: 2. The DNA of the CDR3 is TGCGCCAGCAGCCAAGAGGGGGGGGACACAGATACGCAGTATTTT. Its protein is CASSQEGGDTDTQYF.